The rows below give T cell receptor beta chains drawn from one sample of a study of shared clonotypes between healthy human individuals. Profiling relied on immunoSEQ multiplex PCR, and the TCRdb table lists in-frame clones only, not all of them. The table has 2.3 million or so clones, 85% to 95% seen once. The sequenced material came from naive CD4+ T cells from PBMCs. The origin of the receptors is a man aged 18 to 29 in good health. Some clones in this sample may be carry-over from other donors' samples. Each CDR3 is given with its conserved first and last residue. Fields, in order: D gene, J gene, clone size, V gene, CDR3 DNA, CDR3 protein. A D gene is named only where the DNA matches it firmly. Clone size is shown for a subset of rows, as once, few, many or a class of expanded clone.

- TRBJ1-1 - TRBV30 TGTGCCTGGAGTAGAAATACTGAAGCTTTCTTT CAWSRNTEAFF
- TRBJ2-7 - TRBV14 TGTGCCAGCAGCCAACTAGGACTCCTTTACGAGCAGTACTTC CASSQLGLLYEQYF
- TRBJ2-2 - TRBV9 TGTGCCAGCAGCCCCGCGCTATACCCCCTGGGCGGGGAGCTGTTTTTT CASSPALYPLGGELFF
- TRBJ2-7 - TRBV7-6 TGTGCCAGCAGCTTAGGGGGCGGACTCTTCTACGAGCAGTACTTC CASSLGGGLFYEQYF
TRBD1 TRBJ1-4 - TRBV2 TGTGCCAGCAGACGAGACAGGGGGTTCGATGAAAAACTGTTTTTT CASRRDRGFDEKLFF
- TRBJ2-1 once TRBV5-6 TGTGCCAGCAGCCGACATTCACAGCGTTCCTCCTACAATGAGCAGTTCTTC CASSRHSQRSSYNEQFF
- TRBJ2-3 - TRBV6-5 TGTGCCAGCAGTTGGGTCCGGGGTTCCACAGATACGCAGTATTTT CASSWVRGSTDTQYF
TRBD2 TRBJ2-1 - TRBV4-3 TGCGCCAGCAGCCGCCTACTAGCGGATGGGGAGTACAATGAGCAGTTCTTC CASSRLLADGEYNEQFF
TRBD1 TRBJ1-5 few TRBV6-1 TGTGCCAGCAGTTTACAGGGACAGCAGCCCCAGCATTTT CASSLQGQQPQHF
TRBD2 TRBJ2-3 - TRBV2 TGTGCCAGCATGGGCCTCCCGGGACTAGCGGGACGTACGGATACGCAGTATTTT CASMGLPGLAGRTDTQYF
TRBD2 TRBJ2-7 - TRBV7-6 TGTGCCAGCAGCCCCCTAGCGGGGGGCGAGCAGTACTTC CASSPLAGGEQYF
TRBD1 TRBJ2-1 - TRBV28 TGTGCCAGCAGTTTCTTTACCGGGACAGGCGACAATGAGCAGTTCTTC CASSFFTGTGDNEQFF
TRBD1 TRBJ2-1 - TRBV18 TGTGCCAGCTGCCAGGGGGCCGGCTACAATGAGCAGTTCTTC CASCQGAGYNEQFF
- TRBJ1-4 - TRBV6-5 TGTGCCAGCAGCCAGGGCCCTAATGAAAAACTGTTTTTT CASSQGPNEKLFF
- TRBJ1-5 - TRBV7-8 TGTGCCAGCAGCTTACGAGGTGAACAGCCCCAGCATTTT CASSLRGEQPQHF
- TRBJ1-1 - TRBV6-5 TGTGCCAGCAGTCTCACAAGTGGACTCCACACTGAAGCTTTCTTT CASSLTSGLHTEAFF
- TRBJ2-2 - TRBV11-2 TGTGCCAGCACCGGGGGCAGGAGTAGGTACACCGGGGAGCTGTTTTTT CASTGGRSRYTGELFF
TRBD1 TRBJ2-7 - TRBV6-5 TGTGCCAGCAGTCAAATGACAGGGGTAGGGAACGAGCAGTACTTC CASSQMTGVGNEQYF
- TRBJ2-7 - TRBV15 TGTGCCACCAGCAGAGGGACTAACTCCTACGAGCAGTACTTC CATSRGTNSYEQYF
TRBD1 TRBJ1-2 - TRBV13 TGTGCCAGCAGCCGAGACAGGGGTTACTATGGCTACACCTTC CASSRDRGYYGYTF
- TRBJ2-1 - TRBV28 TGTGCCAGCACCTCCAAGGGGGAAAAATCCTACAATGAGCAGTTCTTC CASTSKGEKSYNEQFF
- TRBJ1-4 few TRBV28 TGTGCCAGCAGTACAGGGCGGGGGGATGAAAAACTGTTTTTT CASSTGRGDEKLFF
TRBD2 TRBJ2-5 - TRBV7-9 TGTGCCAGCAGCTTAGTAGCGGGAGTGGCAGAGACCCAGTACTTC CASSLVAGVAETQYF
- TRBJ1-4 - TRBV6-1 TGTGCCAGCAGTGAATTGGCGCTTAATGAAAAACTGTTTTTT CASSELALNEKLFF
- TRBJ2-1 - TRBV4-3 TGCGCCAGCAGCCAAGAGGGCAGCTACAATGAGCAGTTCTTC CASSQEGSYNEQFF
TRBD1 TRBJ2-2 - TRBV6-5 TGTGCCAGCAGTTACGAGGGGGCAGGGATCGGGGAGCTGTTTTTT CASSYEGAGIGELFF
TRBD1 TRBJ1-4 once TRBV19 TGTGCCAGTAGCACCGACAGGGTTAATGAAAAACTGTTTTTT CASSTDRVNEKLFF
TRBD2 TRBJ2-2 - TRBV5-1 TGCGCCAGCCGGATAGCGGGAGGTAGCGGGGAGCTGTTTTTT CASRIAGGSGELFF
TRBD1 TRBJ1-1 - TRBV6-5 TGTGCCAGCAGCCCCAGGGGGGGAGTCCGCGAAGCTTTCTTT CASSPRGGVREAFF
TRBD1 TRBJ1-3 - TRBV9 TGTGCCAGCAGCTTAGAGGGGGCGCGGGGAAACACCATATATTTT CASSLEGARGNTIYF
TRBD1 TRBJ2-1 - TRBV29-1 TGCAGCGCGCCCGGGACAGGGTCATACAATGAGCAGTTCTTC CSAPGTGSYNEQFF
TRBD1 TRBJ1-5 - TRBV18 TGTGCCAGCTCACCCGGGACAGGGCTCCGAAGCAATCAGCCCCAGCATTTT CASSPGTGLRSNQPQHF
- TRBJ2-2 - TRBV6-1 TGTGCCAGTTACAGCATAAAGAACACCGGGGAGCTGTTTTTT CASYSIKNTGELFF
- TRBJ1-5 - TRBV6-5 TGTGCCAGCAGTTACTCGAGTAACCAGCCCCAGCATTTT CASSYSSNQPQHF
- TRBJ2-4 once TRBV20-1 TGCAGTGCGGCGGGTGTGAACATTCAGTACTTC CSAAGVNIQYF
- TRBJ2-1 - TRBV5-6 TGTGCCAGCAGCTTGGAGGGCGTCGGGGGAGTGGGGAATGAGCAGTTCTTC CASSLEGVGGVGNEQFF
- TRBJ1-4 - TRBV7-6 TGTGCCAGCAGTCAAGAGCAGGGTGGGAGCGAAAAACTGTTTTTT CASSQEQGGSEKLFF
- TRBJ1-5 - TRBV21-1 TGTGCCAGACAGGGCTCCAATCAGCCCCAGCATTTT CARQGSNQPQHF
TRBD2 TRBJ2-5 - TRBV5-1 TGCGCCAGCACCCCCCTAGCGGGAGGAGGAGAGACCCAGTACTTC CASTPLAGGGETQYF
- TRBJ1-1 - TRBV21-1 TGTGCCAGCAGCAAAGCGAACGGTGGAAACACTGAAGCTTTCTTT CASSKANGGNTEAFF
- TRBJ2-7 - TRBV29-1 TGCAGCGTGGGGGCCTTGGGCCTGGGCTACGAGCAGTACTTC CSVGALGLGYEQYF
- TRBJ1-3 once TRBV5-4 TGTGCCAGCAGCTTGGACTACTCTGGAAACACCATATATTTT CASSLDYSGNTIYF
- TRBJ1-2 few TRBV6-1 TGTGCCAGCAGCAGGCTAGGCTATGGCTACACCTTC CASSRLGYGYTF
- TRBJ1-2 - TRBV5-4 TGTGCCAGCACCCAACAGGGTTTGTACTATGGCTACACCTTC CASTQQGLYYGYTF
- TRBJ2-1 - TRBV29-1 TGCAGCGTTTTGGCAGGGAGGCATGAGCAGTTCTTC CSVLAGRHEQFF
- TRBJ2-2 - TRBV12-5 TGTGCTAGTGCCAGACAGTCCGGGGAGCTGTTTTTT CASARQSGELFF